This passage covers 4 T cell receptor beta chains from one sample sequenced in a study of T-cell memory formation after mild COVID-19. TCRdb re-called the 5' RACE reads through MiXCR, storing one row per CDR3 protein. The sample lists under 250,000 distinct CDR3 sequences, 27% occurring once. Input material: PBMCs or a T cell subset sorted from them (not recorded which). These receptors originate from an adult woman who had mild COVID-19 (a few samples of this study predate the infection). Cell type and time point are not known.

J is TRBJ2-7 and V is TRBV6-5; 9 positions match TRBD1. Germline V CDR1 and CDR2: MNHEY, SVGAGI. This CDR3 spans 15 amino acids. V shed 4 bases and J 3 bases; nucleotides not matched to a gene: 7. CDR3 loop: CASSSPGTGIYEQYF. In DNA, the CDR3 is TGTGCCAGCAGTTCCCCCGGGACAGGGATCTACGAGCAGTACTTC.

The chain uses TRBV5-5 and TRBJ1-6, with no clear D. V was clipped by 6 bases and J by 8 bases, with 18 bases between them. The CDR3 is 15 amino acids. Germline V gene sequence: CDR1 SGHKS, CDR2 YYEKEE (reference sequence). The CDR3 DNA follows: TGTGCCAGCAACCCCGCCGGGGAATCCCATTCACCCCTCCACTTT. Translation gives CASNPAGESHSPLHF.

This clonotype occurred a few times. The CDR3 nucleotides are TGTGCCAGCAGGGGGGCAGGGGATCGGAGCGAGCAGTACTTC. Translation gives CASRGAGDRSEQYF. The V gene is TRBV9, the J gene TRBJ2-7; a weak D match, TRBD1 (6 bases). Germline V CDR1 and CDR2: SGDLS, YYNGEE. Trimming left V 5 bases short and J 6 bases short, with 18 bases between. This CDR3 contains 14 residues.

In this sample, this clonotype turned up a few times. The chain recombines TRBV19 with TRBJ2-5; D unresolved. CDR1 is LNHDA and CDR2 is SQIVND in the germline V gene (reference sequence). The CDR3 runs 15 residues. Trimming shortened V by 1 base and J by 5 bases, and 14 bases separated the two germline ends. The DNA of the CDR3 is TGTGCCAGTAGTATAGGGGGTAGTTCGATGGAGACCCAGTACTTC. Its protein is CASSIGGSSMETQYF.